The next 11 T cell receptor beta chains were all read from a single sample in a study of CD8 T cells in ankylosing spondylitis. These receptors are not linked to any known antigen. Findings and caveats of the study: Among TCR beta sequences, a motif of eight or nine highly homologous variants appeared characteristic of ankylosing spondylitis blood.

TCRdb fed the 5' RACE reads into MiXCR, producing one record per CDR3 protein. The table shows just under 550,000 distinct CDR3 sequences, with more than 9.5% occurring only once. The sample consisted of blood, either unsorted or a sorted T cell fraction (not recorded which). These receptors were collected from a male donor with ankylosing spondylitis.

This clonotype occurred a few times. V is TRBV14 and J is TRBJ2-5; 15 nucleotides match TRBD2. The V gene end was trimmed by 5 bases and the J gene end by 4 bases; junction bases not matched to a gene: 11. There are 18 residues in the CDR3. Germline loops: CDR1 SGHDN, CDR2 FVKESK. CDR3 residues: CASSSGTSGRSPLETQYF. The CDR3 region has the DNA TGTGCCAGCAGCTCCGGGACTAGCGGGAGGAGTCCACTAGAGACCCAGTACTTC.

This clonotype was detected a few times. CDR3 coding DNA: TGTGCCACCAGCAGAGATCCCCAAACTAGCTCTAAGTTCTACGAGCAGTACGTC. Translation gives CATSRDPQTSSKFYEQYV. The chain joins TRBV15 to TRBJ2-7, with a weak D call TRBD2 (6 bases). There are 18 residues in the CDR3. V was shortened by 0 bases and J by 3 bases, with 21 bases between the two germline ends. Germline-derived CDR1 and CDR2 are LNHNV and YYDKDF (reference sequence).

This clonotype appeared a few times. The chain has TRBV24-1 and TRBJ2-2; D ambiguous. The V gene lost 4 bases and the J gene lost 1 base, with 3 bases spanning the gap. The CDR3 is 13 amino acids. The germline gives CDR1 KGHDR, CDR2 SFDVKD. In nucleotides, the CDR3 is TGTGCCACCAGTGAGGAGAACACCGGGGAGCTGTTTTTT. Translated, it gives CATSEENTGELFF.

This clonotype was counted only a few times. The CDR3 coding sequence is TGCAGTGCTAGAGTAAAGGCGCTTACCCCCTACCCGCTTAACTATGGCTACACCTTC. Its protein product is CSARVKALTPYPLNYGYTF. The chain employs TRBV20-1 and TRBJ1-2, with D unresolved. CDR3 length: 19 amino acids. V lost 1 base to trimming and J lost 1 base, with 25 bases between them. Germline CDR1 and CDR2: DFQATT and SNEGSKA (reference sequence).

The V gene is TRBV6-1, the J gene TRBJ1-1, with 9 nucleotides matching TRBD1. The ends lost 2 bases at V and 5 bases at J; junction bases unmatched: 6. There are 15 residues in the CDR3. Germline values: CDR1 MNHNS, CDR2 SASEGT. CDR3 nucleotide sequence: TGTGCCAGCAGTGAACGGGGACAGGGTTGGACTGAAGCTTTCTTT. This translates into CASSERGQGWTEAFF.

This clonotype has more than one count but fewer than ten. The chain employs TRBV18 and TRBJ2-5; D is perhaps TRBD2 (5 bases). CDR1 and CDR2 from the germline V gene are KGHSH and LQKENI. The CDR3 runs to 13 residues. Between the trimmed V and J ends, which lost 1 base and 5 bases, there was a span of 8 bases. For the CDR3, the DNA is TGTGCCAGCTCACCACTCGGGATGGAGACCCAGTACTTC. Residues: CASSPLGMETQYF.

This clonotype was seen many times. This chain connects TRBV15 to TRBJ1-2, with D maybe TRBD1 (5 bases). The CDR3 extends over 15 amino acids. Germline V gives CDR1 LNHNV, CDR2 YYDKDF (reference sequence). V was pared by 0 bases and J by 4 bases, with 12 bases between. The CDR3 region has the DNA TGTGCCACCAGCAGAGACAGGGTCGCTGCCTATGGCTACACCTTC. Protein: CATSRDRVAAYGYTF. Variable domain in full (rest from reference TRBV15 and TRBJ1-2): DAMVIQNPRYQVTQFGKPVTLSCSQTLNHNVMYWYQQKSSQAPKLLFHYYDKDFNNEADTPDNFQSRRPNTSFCFLDIRSPGLGDTAMYLCATSRDRVAAYGYTFGSGTRLTVV.

V usage is TRBV27 and J usage is TRBJ2-6; 7 nucleotides align to TRBD1. The germline V gene has CDR1 MNHEY and CDR2 SMNVEV (reference sequence). The junction had 6 bases not matched to a gene; V was cut back by 5 bases and J by 2 bases. The CDR3 extends over 16 amino acids. The CDR3 sequence: CASSPLGGTGANVLTF. DNA for the CDR3: TGTGCCAGCAGTCCGCTAGGGGGCACTGGGGCCAACGTCCTGACTTTC. Full variable domain (outside the CDR3, taken from reference TRBV27 and TRBJ2-6): EAQVTQNPRYLITVTGKKLTVTCSQNMNHEYMSWYRQDPGLGLRQIYYSMNVEVTDKGDVPEGYKVSRKEKRNFPLILESPSPNQTSLYFCASSPLGGTGANVLTFGAGSRLTVL.

The chain combines TRBV20-1 with TRBJ1-5; TRBD1 matches 8 bases. Germline lookup yields CDR1 DFQATT and CDR2 SNEGSKA (reference sequence). Germline trimming cut 3 bases from V and 7 bases from J; bases unmatched to any gene: 11. CDR3 size: 15 residues. The CDR3 sequence: CSARTHQGARQPQHF. The CDR3 nucleotides read TGCAGTGCTAGGACTCACCAGGGGGCACGGCAGCCCCAGCATTTT.

This clonotype has just a few counts. This chain connects TRBV5-1 to TRBJ1-1; D may be TRBD1 (5 bases). The CDR3 length is 15 residues. Between the trimmed V and J ends, which lost 4 bases and 4 bases, there was a span of 17 bases. Germline V lookup: CDR1 SGHRS, CDR2 YFSETQ. The CDR3: CASSIQGAGTTEAFF. CDR3 sequence (DNA): TGCGCCAGCAGCATCCAAGGGGCGGGCACCACTGAAGCTTTCTTT.

The CDR3 spells CASSPEGTGVYEQYF. The CDR3 DNA reads TGTGCCAGCAGTCCAGAAGGGACAGGGGTCTACGAGCAGTACTTC. The V gene is TRBV6-1, the J gene TRBJ2-7; 10 bases agree with TRBD1. The germline V gene has CDR1 MNHNS and CDR2 SASEGT. This CDR3 has 15 amino acids. The V segment lost 5 bases and the J segment 3 bases; nucleotides outside the gene matches: 7.